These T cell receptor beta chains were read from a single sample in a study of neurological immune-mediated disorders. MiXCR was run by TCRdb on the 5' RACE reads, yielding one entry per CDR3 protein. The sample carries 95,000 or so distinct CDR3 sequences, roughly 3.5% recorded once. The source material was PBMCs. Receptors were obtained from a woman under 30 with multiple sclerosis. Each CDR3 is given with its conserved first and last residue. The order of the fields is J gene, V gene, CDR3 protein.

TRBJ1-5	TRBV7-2	CASSLAVYSNQPQHF
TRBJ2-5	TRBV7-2	CASSLGAAALYF
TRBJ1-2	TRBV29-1	CSVGDTLRTGYTF
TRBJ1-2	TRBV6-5	CASSAVHRGVDGYTF
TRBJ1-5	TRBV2	CASSEVGSDQPQHF
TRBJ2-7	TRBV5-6	CASSLDGGLGSYEQYF
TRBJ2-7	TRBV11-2	CASSWALNYEQYF
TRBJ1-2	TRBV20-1	CSARPQGDGYTF
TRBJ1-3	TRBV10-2	CASRDRGSYSGNTIYF
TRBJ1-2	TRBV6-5	CASSYSTGGASYGYTF
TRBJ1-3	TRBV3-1	CASSQGVEGASGNTIYF